The T cell receptor (beta chain) under discussion was sequenced for a study of read filtering for tumor transcriptome and immune sequencing. This clonotype was detected only a few times. V gave up 0 bases and J gave up 5 bases, with 7 bases separating them. The CDR3 has 13 amino acids. In germline, CDR1 is LNHNV, CDR2 YYDKDF (reference sequence). From about 0.4 ug of RNA, a library with molecular barcoded alpha/delta and beta/gamma adaptors was made. Via MiXCR, TCRdb re-called the reads, giving one row per CDR3 protein. This sample has 60,000 to 80,000 distinct CDR3 sequences, with roughly 13% found just once.

Sample: a population of CD138-negative cells sorted from bone marrow. The chain uses TRBV15 and TRBJ1-1, with D uncertain. The clonotype comes from a donor aged 40 or older with multiple myeloma. CDR3 amino acids: CATSRDEWTEAFF. CDR3 in DNA: TGTGCCACCAGCAGAGATGAGTGGACTGAAGCTTTCTTT.